This TCR beta chain was sequenced for a study of blood T cell repertoires in COVID-19. The assay was immunoSEQ multiplex PCR, and TCRdb's table has in-frame clones only and misses some. The sample records around 300,000 clones, roughly nine tenths being singletons. Participants, about 18 to 90 years old, spanned around 25 US areas. Cohorts were assigned according to the clinical history that participants reported. CDR1 is MNHEY, CDR2 SVGAGI, per germline. The CDR3 runs 16 residues. V lost 0 bases to trimming and J lost 6 bases; unmatched junction nucleotides: 8. The sample was PBMCs or T cells enriched from blood (not recorded which). V gene TRBV6-5 combines with J gene TRBJ2-7; the match to TRBD2 covers 10 bases. This TCR derives from a woman between 45 and 65 years old who had recovered from COVID-19. The CDR3: CASSYSGSGRAVEQYF. In DNA, the CDR3 is TGTGCCAGCAGTTACTCGGGGAGCGGGAGGGCAGTCGAGCAGTACTTC.